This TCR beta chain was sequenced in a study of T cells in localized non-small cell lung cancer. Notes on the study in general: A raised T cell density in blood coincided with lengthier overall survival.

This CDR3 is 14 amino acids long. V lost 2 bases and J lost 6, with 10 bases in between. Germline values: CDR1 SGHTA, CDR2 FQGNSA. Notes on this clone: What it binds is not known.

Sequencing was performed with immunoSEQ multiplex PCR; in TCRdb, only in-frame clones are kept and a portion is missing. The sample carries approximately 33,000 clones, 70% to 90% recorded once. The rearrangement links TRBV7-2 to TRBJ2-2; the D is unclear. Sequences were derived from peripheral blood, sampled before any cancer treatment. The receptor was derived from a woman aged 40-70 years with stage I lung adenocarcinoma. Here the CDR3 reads CASSLRFAAGELFF. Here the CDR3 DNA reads TGTGCCAGCAGCTTAAGGTTCGCGGCCGGGGAGCTGTTTTTT.